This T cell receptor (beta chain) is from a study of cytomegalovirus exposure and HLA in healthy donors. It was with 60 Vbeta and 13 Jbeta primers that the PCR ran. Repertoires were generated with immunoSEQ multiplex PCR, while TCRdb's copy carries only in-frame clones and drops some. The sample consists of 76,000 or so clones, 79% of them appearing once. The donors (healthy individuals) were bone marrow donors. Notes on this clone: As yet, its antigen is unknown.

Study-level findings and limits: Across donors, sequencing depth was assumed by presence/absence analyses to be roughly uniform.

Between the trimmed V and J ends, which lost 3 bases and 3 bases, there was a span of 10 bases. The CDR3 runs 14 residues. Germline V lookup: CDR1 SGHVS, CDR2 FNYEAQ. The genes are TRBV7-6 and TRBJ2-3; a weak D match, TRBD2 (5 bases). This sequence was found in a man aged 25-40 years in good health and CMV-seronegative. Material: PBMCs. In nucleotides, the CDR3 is TGTGCCAGCAGCTTTCTAGCCGGGACAGATACGCAGTATTTT. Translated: CASSFLAGTDTQYF.